This T cell receptor beta chain derives from a study of regulatory T cells in long-lasting Graves disease. This clonotype was observed a handful of times. Time point denoted: newly diagnosed GD, antithyroid drugs for less than 3 months. The TCR library was made from RNA that had been extracted from PBMCs in TRIzol. The CDR3 is 18 residues long. V was cut by 1 base and J by 6 bases, with 21 bases left in between. Germline-derived CDR1 and CDR2 are SGHVS and FNYEAQ. Libraries of TCR beta came from iRepertoire HTBI primers plus Arm-PCR of CDR3 regions. TCRdb reprocessed the multiplex PCR reads with MiXCR, giving one entry per CDR3 protein. The table lists around 320,000 distinct CDR3 sequences, approximately 15% of them singletons. This same sample was also part of a study on T cells in Graves' hyperthyroidism and ophthalmopathy.

The clonotype comes from a man aged 40-49 years with Graves disease. Sequenced here: peripheral blood mononuclear cells (PBMCs), sampled at new diagnosis, from a patient treated with antithyroid drugs. V and J are TRBV7-6 and TRBJ2-2; the D gene could be TRBD1 or TRBD2 (6 bases each). CDR3 protein: CASSLVFGGPGGAGELFF. CDR3 sequence (DNA): TGTGCCAGCAGCTTAGTGTTCGGGGGACCCGGGGGCGCCGGGGAGCTGTTTTTT.